The T cell receptor (beta chain) under discussion was sequenced for a study of cytomegalovirus exposure and HLA in healthy donors. The study's findings and limits: Among CMV-associated TCR beta chains, most appeared HLA-restricted in a later analysis.

In the PCR, 60 Vbeta and 13 Jbeta primers were used. Clones were read by immunoSEQ multiplex PCR, and TCRdb kept only the in-frame ones, dropping some. The sample lists about 160,000 clones, around 80% occurring once. This CDR3 has 17 residues. The germline gives CDR1 LNHNV, CDR2 YYDKDF (reference sequence). J was trimmed by 1 base and V by 3 bases; bases with no gene match: 6. A note on this clone: Its antigen is undetermined.

This clonotype originated in a female donor in good health and CMV-seronegative. This chain joins TRBV15 and TRBJ2-3; 11 positions agree with TRBD2. What was sequenced was PBMCs. The CDR3 coding sequence is TGTGCCACCAGCAGGGGGACTAGCGGAGCAGGCACAGATACGCAGTATTTT. Its protein product is CATSRGTSGAGTDTQYF.